This record looks at one T cell receptor (beta chain) sequence and its context. The data derive from a study of blood T cell repertoires in COVID-19. In the authors' workflow: Cell counts per sample came from amplifying reference gene primers. Measured with immunoSEQ multiplex PCR; TCRdb has only the in-frame clones, and not every one. That table gives V, J and clone size, and the DNA gave D and trimming. The sample lists a few hundred thousand clones, approximately 81% occurring once. The trim removed 5 bases at V and 9 bases at J, leaving 7 bases unmatched. CDR3 length: 14 amino acids. Per germline, CDR1 MNHEY and CDR2 SVGAGI.

V gene TRBV6-5 combines with J gene TRBJ1-6; 7 bases fit TRBD1. Sequencing used PBMCs or T cells enriched from blood (not recorded which). The source is a man in his forties who had recovered from COVID-19. Written as DNA, the CDR3 is TGTGCCAGCAGTCCTCAGACAGGGCCTTCACCCCTCCACTTT. Encoded protein: CASSPQTGPSPLHF.